The rows below give T cell receptor beta chains drawn from one sample of a study of control samples from healthy donors and cancer patients. Some clones are missing from TCRdb's copy, which holds only in-frame ones; the method was immunoSEQ multiplex PCR. Altogether approximately 79,000 clones are present, 89% being singletons, with the ten largest covering 7.2%. What was sequenced was blood. These receptors were taken from a man aged 45-65 years in good health. The CDR3 runs from the conserved cysteine through the conserved F or W. A D gene is named only where the DNA matches it firmly. For some rows the clone size is stated as once, few or many, or as a class when expanded; others skip it.

v_gene: TRBV25-1
d_gene: .
j_gene: TRBJ2-7
abundance: .
CDR3aa: CATWDGGYEQYF
CDR3nt: TGTGCCACCTGGGACGGGGGCTACGAGCAGTACTTC

v_gene: TRBV5-1
d_gene: TRBD1
j_gene: TRBJ2-7
abundance: .
CDR3aa: CASSMNRGQYEQYF
CDR3nt: TGCGCCAGCAGCATGAACAGGGGGCAGTACGAGCAGTACTTC

v_gene: TRBV6-5
d_gene: TRBD2
j_gene: TRBJ2-1
abundance: once
CDR3aa: CASSYSGGGMSNEQFF
CDR3nt: TGTGCCAGCAGTTACTCAGGCGGGGGGATGAGCAATGAGCAGTTCTTC

v_gene: TRBV27
d_gene: .
j_gene: TRBJ1-6
abundance: .
CDR3aa: CASSPKLGSPLHF
CDR3nt: TGTGCCAGCAGTCCAAAATTGGGTTCACCCCTCCACTTT

v_gene: TRBV9
d_gene: .
j_gene: TRBJ2-3
abundance: .
CDR3aa: CASSARGLPVDTQYF
CDR3nt: TGTGCCAGCAGCGCAAGGGGACTCCCGGTGGATACGCAGTATTTT

v_gene: TRBV12-5
d_gene: TRBD1
j_gene: TRBJ1-2
abundance: .
CDR3aa: CASGQQDRVRGYTF
CDR3nt: TGTGCTAGTGGTCAACAGGACAGGGTACGAGGCTACACCTTC

v_gene: TRBV5-1
d_gene: .
j_gene: TRBJ2-7
abundance: .
CDR3aa: CASSPPGIHYEQYF
CDR3nt: TGCGCCAGCAGCCCGCCCGGGATCCACTACGAGCAGTACTTC

v_gene: TRBV29-1
d_gene: .
j_gene: TRBJ1-1
abundance: .
CDR3aa: CSVPKPPGATNTEAFF
CDR3nt: TGCAGCGTCCCTAAACCTCCAGGGGCCACGAACACTGAAGCTTTCTTT

v_gene: TRBV27
d_gene: .
j_gene: TRBJ1-6
abundance: once
CDR3aa: CASSLSHGYNSPLHF
CDR3nt: TGTGCCAGCAGTTTATCGCACGGCTATAATTCACCCCTCCACTTT

v_gene: TRBV21-1
d_gene: .
j_gene: TRBJ1-5
abundance: .
CDR3aa: CASSKVSQLHF
CDR3nt: TGTGCCAGCAGCAAAGTCAGTCAGTTGCATTTT

v_gene: TRBV6-2/TRBV6-3
d_gene: .
j_gene: TRBJ2-1
abundance: once
CDR3aa: CASSRDYNEQFF
CDR3nt: TGTGCCAGCAGTAGGGACTACAATGAGCAGTTCTTC

v_gene: TRBV5-4
d_gene: .
j_gene: TRBJ2-1
abundance: .
CDR3aa: CASTRGPGWNGNEQFF
CDR3nt: TGTGCCAGCACCCGAGGGCCGGGGTGGAACGGGAATGAGCAGTTCTTC

v_gene: TRBV11-2
d_gene: .
j_gene: TRBJ1-4
abundance: .
CDR3aa: CASSLRGVGEKLFF
CDR3nt: TGTGCCAGCAGCTTACGGGGGGTAGGAGAAAAACTGTTTTTT

v_gene: TRBV20-1
d_gene: .
j_gene: TRBJ2-7
abundance: .
CDR3aa: CSASKSGVPYEQYF
CDR3nt: TGCAGTGCTAGTAAGTCGGGGGTTCCCTACGAGCAGTACTTC

v_gene: TRBV7-3
d_gene: .
j_gene: TRBJ2-2
abundance: .
CDR3aa: CASSPGPTGELFF
CDR3nt: TGTGCCAGCAGCCCAGGACCGACCGGGGAGCTGTTTTTT

v_gene: TRBV6-1
d_gene: TRBD1
j_gene: TRBJ1-2
abundance: once
CDR3aa: CASSDVGFRGGSNYGYTF
CDR3nt: TGTGCCAGCAGTGACGTAGGTTTCAGGGGGGGAAGTAACTATGGCTACACCTTC

v_gene: TRBV11-2
d_gene: .
j_gene: TRBJ2-7
abundance: .
CDR3aa: CASSWLTYYEQYF
CDR3nt: TGTGCCAGCAGCTGGCTAACGTACTACGAGCAGTACTTC

v_gene: TRBV15
d_gene: .
j_gene: TRBJ1-5
abundance: .
CDR3aa: CATSKPNQPQHF
CDR3nt: TGTGCCACCAGTAAACCCAATCAGCCCCAGCATTTT

v_gene: TRBV6-5
d_gene: .
j_gene: TRBJ2-7
abundance: .
CDR3aa: CASSYSGLSYEQYF
CDR3nt: TGTGCCAGCAGTTACTCGGGACTCTCCTACGAGCAGTACTTC

v_gene: TRBV5-1
d_gene: .
j_gene: TRBJ1-1
abundance: .
CDR3aa: CASSGTQNTEAFF
CDR3nt: TGCGCCAGCAGCGGGACACAGAACACTGAAGCTTTCTTT

v_gene: TRBV2
d_gene: .
j_gene: TRBJ2-3
abundance: once
CDR3aa: CASSGPAGRDTQYF
CDR3nt: TGTGCCAGCAGTGGACCGGCAGGGAGAGATACGCAGTATTTT

v_gene: TRBV12-3/TRBV12-4
d_gene: .
j_gene: TRBJ1-1
abundance: .
CDR3aa: CASSLLNTEAFF
CDR3nt: TGTGCCAGCAGTTTGCTGAACACTGAAGCTTTCTTT

v_gene: TRBV11-2
d_gene: TRBD1
j_gene: TRBJ2-2
abundance: .
CDR3aa: CASSLDRATGELFF
CDR3nt: TGTGCCAGCAGCTTGGACAGGGCCACCGGGGAGCTGTTTTTT

v_gene: TRBV5-1
d_gene: TRBD1
j_gene: TRBJ1-4
abundance: .
CDR3aa: CASSSSTGTGYEKLFF
CDR3nt: TGCGCCAGCAGCTCTTCTACCGGGACAGGCTATGAAAAACTGTTTTTT

v_gene: TRBV30
d_gene: TRBD2
j_gene: TRBJ2-1
abundance: .
CDR3aa: CAWSRPLAGLVYEQFF
CDR3nt: TGTGCCTGGAGTCGCCCCTTAGCGGGGTTAGTCTATGAGCAGTTCTTC

v_gene: TRBV4-3
d_gene: .
j_gene: TRBJ2-1
abundance: .
CDR3aa: CASSQDNGHGNEQFF
CDR3nt: TGCGCCAGCAGCCAAGATAACGGGCACGGCAATGAGCAGTTCTTC

v_gene: TRBV6-5
d_gene: TRBD1
j_gene: TRBJ1-2
abundance: .
CDR3aa: CASSYTKQGTNYGYTF
CDR3nt: TGTGCCAGCAGTTATACCAAACAGGGGACTAACTATGGCTACACCTTC

v_gene: TRBV7-9
d_gene: .
j_gene: TRBJ1-2
abundance: .
CDR3aa: CASEGTGGGGYTF
CDR3nt: TGTGCCAGCGAAGGGACGGGGGGGGGTGGCTACACCTTC

v_gene: TRBV21-1
d_gene: .
j_gene: TRBJ2-7
abundance: .
CDR3aa: CASSTTGGYEQYF
CDR3nt: TGTGCCAGCAGTACGACAGGGGGGTACGAGCAGTACTTC

v_gene: TRBV7-6
d_gene: .
j_gene: TRBJ1-6
abundance: .
CDR3aa: CASSLSGTRDNSPLHF
CDR3nt: TGTGCCAGCAGCTTATCCGGGACACGGGATAATTCACCCCTCCACTTT

v_gene: TRBV3-1/TRBV3-2
d_gene: .
j_gene: TRBJ1-2
abundance: .
CDR3aa: CASSQGPPSGNYGYTF
CDR3nt: TGTGCCAGCAGCCAAGGACCCCCGAGCGGTAACTATGGCTACACCTTC

v_gene: TRBV2
d_gene: .
j_gene: TRBJ1-2
abundance: .
CDR3aa: CASRGTGNYGYTF
CDR3nt: TGTGCCAGCAGGGGGACGGGGAACTATGGCTACACCTTC

v_gene: TRBV27
d_gene: .
j_gene: TRBJ1-2
abundance: .
CDR3aa: CASSLGRGLPNYGYTF
CDR3nt: TGTGCCAGCAGTTTAGGCAGGGGCCTTCCCAACTATGGCTACACCTTC

v_gene: TRBV30
d_gene: TRBD1
j_gene: TRBJ1-3
abundance: .
CDR3aa: CASGQGLNTIYF
CDR3nt: TGTGCCTCGGGACAGGGCTTAAACACCATATATTTT

v_gene: TRBV6-6
d_gene: .
j_gene: TRBJ1-5
abundance: .
CDR3aa: CASSLGSTNQPQHF
CDR3nt: TGTGCCAGCAGCCTTGGGTCTACCAATCAGCCCCAGCATTTT

v_gene: TRBV5-1
d_gene: .
j_gene: TRBJ2-5
abundance: .
CDR3aa: CASSLTGKYQETQYF
CDR3nt: TGCGCCAGCAGCTTGACAGGAAAGTACCAAGAGACCCAGTACTTC

v_gene: TRBV5-1
d_gene: .
j_gene: TRBJ2-4
abundance: .
CDR3aa: CASSLSSLAKNIQYF
CDR3nt: TGCGCCAGCAGCTTGAGCAGTCTAGCCAAAAACATTCAGTACTTC

v_gene: TRBV3-1/TRBV3-2
d_gene: .
j_gene: TRBJ1-4
abundance: once
CDR3aa: CASSGAGEGEKLFF
CDR3nt: TGTGCCAGCAGCGGAGCGGGGGAGGGCGAAAAACTGTTTTTT

v_gene: TRBV4-2
d_gene: .
j_gene: TRBJ2-4
abundance: .
CDR3aa: CASSQYWGGSPLDF
CDR3nt: TGTGCCAGCAGCCAATATTGGGGGGGCAGCCCCTTGGACTTC

v_gene: TRBV18
d_gene: TRBD1
j_gene: TRBJ1-2
abundance: .
CDR3aa: CASSPSDRPYGYTF
CDR3nt: TGTGCCAGCTCACCATCGGACAGGCCATATGGCTACACCTTC

v_gene: TRBV19
d_gene: TRBD1
j_gene: TRBJ1-6
abundance: .
CDR3aa: CASTGQRNNSPLHF
CDR3nt: TGTGCCAGCACGGGACAGCGAAATAATTCACCCCTCCACTTT

v_gene: TRBV9
d_gene: .
j_gene: TRBJ2-2
abundance: .
CDR3aa: CASSVVANTGELFF
CDR3nt: TGTGCCAGCAGCGTAGTAGCAAACACCGGGGAGCTGTTTTTT

v_gene: TRBV21-1
d_gene: .
j_gene: TRBJ1-2
abundance: .
CDR3aa: CASSINDRAYNYGYTF
CDR3nt: TGTGCCAGCAGCATAAATGACAGGGCCTATAACTATGGCTACACCTTC

v_gene: TRBV11-3
d_gene: TRBD2
j_gene: TRBJ2-1
abundance: .
CDR3aa: CASSLGGTSEFYNEQFF
CDR3nt: TGTGCCAGCAGCTTAGGGGGGACTAGCGAGTTCTACAATGAGCAGTTCTTC

v_gene: TRBV29-1
d_gene: .
j_gene: TRBJ2-5
abundance: few
CDR3aa: CSVVPQETQYF
CDR3nt: TGCAGCGTTGTCCCTCAAGAGACCCAGTACTTC

v_gene: TRBV5-1
d_gene: TRBD1
j_gene: TRBJ1-1
abundance: .
CDR3aa: CASSPRGTEAFF
CDR3nt: TGCGCCAGCAGCCCCAGGGGGACTGAAGCTTTCTTT

v_gene: TRBV5-6
d_gene: .
j_gene: TRBJ2-2
abundance: once
CDR3aa: CASSLGGRDTGELFF
CDR3nt: TGTGCCAGCAGCTTAGGAGGGCGGGACACCGGGGAGCTGTTTTTT

v_gene: TRBV5-1
d_gene: .
j_gene: TRBJ2-2
abundance: .
CDR3aa: CASSSRAGTDTGELFF
CDR3nt: TGCGCCAGCAGCTCCCGGGCCGGAACGGACACCGGGGAGCTGTTTTTT

v_gene: TRBV7-3
d_gene: .
j_gene: TRBJ2-2
abundance: .
CDR3aa: CASSQGSVNTGELFF
CDR3nt: TGTGCCAGCAGCCAGGGGTCAGTGAACACCGGGGAGCTGTTTTTT

v_gene: TRBV5-1
d_gene: TRBD1
j_gene: TRBJ1-1
abundance: .
CDR3aa: CASSAQTGANAEAFF
CDR3nt: TGCGCCAGCAGCGCCCAGACAGGGGCGAACGCTGAAGCTTTCTTT

v_gene: TRBV9
d_gene: TRBD2
j_gene: TRBJ2-2
abundance: .
CDR3aa: CASSVAPTSGAVGELFF
CDR3nt: TGTGCCAGCAGCGTAGCACCGACTAGCGGGGCGGTCGGGGAGCTGTTTTTT

v_gene: TRBV4-3
d_gene: .
j_gene: TRBJ2-7
abundance: .
CDR3aa: CASSQDRGSYEQYF
CDR3nt: TGCGCCAGCAGCCAAGATCGCGGCTCCTACGAGCAGTACTTC

v_gene: TRBV7-2
d_gene: .
j_gene: TRBJ2-7
abundance: .
CDR3aa: CASSLVGWDSYEQYF
CDR3nt: TGTGCCAGCAGCTTAGTGGGCTGGGACTCCTACGAGCAGTACTTC

v_gene: TRBV2
d_gene: .
j_gene: TRBJ1-1
abundance: .
CDR3aa: CASRETRGRNTEAFF
CDR3nt: TGTGCCAGCAGGGAGACAAGGGGGAGGAACACTGAAGCTTTCTTT

v_gene: TRBV7-2
d_gene: .
j_gene: TRBJ2-1
abundance: .
CDR3aa: CASSLTPGSSYNEQFF
CDR3nt: TGTGCCAGCAGCTTAACTCCGGGGAGCTCCTACAATGAGCAGTTCTTC

v_gene: TRBV6-2/TRBV6-3
d_gene: .
j_gene: TRBJ1-5
abundance: .
CDR3aa: CASSWGQGGQPQHF
CDR3nt: TGTGCCAGCAGTTGGGGCCAGGGTGGACAGCCCCAGCATTTT

v_gene: TRBV11-2
d_gene: .
j_gene: TRBJ2-7
abundance: .
CDR3aa: CASSQIRVTYEQYF
CDR3nt: TGTGCCAGCAGCCAAATCCGGGTCACCTACGAGCAGTACTTC